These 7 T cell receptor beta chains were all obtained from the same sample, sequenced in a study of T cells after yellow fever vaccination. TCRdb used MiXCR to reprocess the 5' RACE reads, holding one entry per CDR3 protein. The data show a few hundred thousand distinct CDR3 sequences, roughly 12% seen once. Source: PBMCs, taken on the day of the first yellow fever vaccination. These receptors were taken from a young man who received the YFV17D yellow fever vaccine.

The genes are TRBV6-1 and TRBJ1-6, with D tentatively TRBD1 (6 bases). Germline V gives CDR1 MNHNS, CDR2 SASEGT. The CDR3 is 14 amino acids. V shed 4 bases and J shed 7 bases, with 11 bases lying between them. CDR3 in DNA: TGTGCCAGCAGTGGACCCGGACAGAATTCACCCCTCCACTTT. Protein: CASSGPGQNSPLHF.

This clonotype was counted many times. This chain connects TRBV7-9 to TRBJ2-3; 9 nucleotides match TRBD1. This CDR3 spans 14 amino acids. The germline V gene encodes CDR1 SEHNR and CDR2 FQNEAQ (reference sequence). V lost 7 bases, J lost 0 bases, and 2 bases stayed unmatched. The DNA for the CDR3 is TGTGCCAGCACAGGGACAGGGAGCACAGATACGCAGTATTTT. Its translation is CASTGTGSTDTQYF.

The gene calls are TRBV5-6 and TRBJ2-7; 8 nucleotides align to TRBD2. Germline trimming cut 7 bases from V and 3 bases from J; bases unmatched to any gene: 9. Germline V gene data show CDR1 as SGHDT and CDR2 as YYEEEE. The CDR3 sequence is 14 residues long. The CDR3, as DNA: TGTGCCAGCTCTCACGGGGGGGGGCACTACGAGCAGTACTTC. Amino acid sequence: CASSHGGGHYEQYF.

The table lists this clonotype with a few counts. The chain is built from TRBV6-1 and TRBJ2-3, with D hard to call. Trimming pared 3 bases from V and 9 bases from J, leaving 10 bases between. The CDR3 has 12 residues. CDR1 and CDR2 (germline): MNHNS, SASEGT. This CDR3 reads CASSETGRTQYF. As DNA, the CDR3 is TGTGCCAGCAGTGAGACTGGCAGAACGCAGTATTTT.

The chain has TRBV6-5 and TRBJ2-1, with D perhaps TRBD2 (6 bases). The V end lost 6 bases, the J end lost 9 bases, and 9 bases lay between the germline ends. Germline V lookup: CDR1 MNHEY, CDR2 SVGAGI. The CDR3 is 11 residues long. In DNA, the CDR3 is TGTGCCAGCAGGGACGGGGGTGAGCAGTTCTTC. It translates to CASRDGGEQFF.

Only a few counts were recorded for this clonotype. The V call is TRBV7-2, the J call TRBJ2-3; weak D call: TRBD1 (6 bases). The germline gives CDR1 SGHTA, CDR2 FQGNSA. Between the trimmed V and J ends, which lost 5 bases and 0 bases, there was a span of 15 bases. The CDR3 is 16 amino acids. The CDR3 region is CASSPYGTTSTDTQYF. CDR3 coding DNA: TGTGCCAGCAGCCCGTATGGGACAACTAGCACAGATACGCAGTATTTT.

In DNA form, the CDR3 reads TGCAGTGCTAGAGCACTACTAGAGCGGCAAGAGACCCAGTACTTC. Translating gives CSARALLERQETQYF. This chain joins TRBV20-1 and TRBJ2-5; possibly TRBD2 for D (5 bases). The ends were cut back, 1 base at V and 2 bases at J, with 14 bases in the middle. The CDR3 has 15 amino acids. CDR1 and CDR2 (germline): DFQATT, SNEGSKA (reference sequence).